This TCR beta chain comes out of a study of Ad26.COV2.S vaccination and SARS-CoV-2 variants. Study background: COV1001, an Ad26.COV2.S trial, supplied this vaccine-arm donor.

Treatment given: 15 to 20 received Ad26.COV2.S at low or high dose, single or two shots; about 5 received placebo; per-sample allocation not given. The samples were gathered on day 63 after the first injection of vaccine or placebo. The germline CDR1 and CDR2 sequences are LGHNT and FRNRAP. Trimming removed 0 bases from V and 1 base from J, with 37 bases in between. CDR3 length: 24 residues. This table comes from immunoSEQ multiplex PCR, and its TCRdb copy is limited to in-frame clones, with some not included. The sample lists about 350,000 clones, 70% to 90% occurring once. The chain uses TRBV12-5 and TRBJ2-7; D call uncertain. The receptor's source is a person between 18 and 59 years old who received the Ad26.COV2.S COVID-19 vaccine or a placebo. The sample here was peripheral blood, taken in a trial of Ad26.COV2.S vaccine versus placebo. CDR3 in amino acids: CASGLVIRLIDPAVKPPSSYEQYF. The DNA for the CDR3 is TGTGCTAGTGGTTTGGTAATCAGGTTAATTGACCCGGCCGTCAAGCCCCCGTCTTCCTACGAGCAGTACTTC.